What follows are 25 T cell receptor beta chains derived from one specimen sequenced in a study of blood T cell repertoires in COVID-19. Sequenced by immunoSEQ multiplex PCR; TCRdb stores in-frame clones only, minus some. Here the sample spans roughly 230,000 clones, nearly 90% being singletons. The sequencing input was peripheral blood. These receptors came from a woman aged 60 to 75 with COVID-19, enrolled during active disease.

V usage is TRBV7-9 and J usage is TRBJ1-3; 7 bases map to TRBD1. Trimming took 5 bases from V and 0 from J; bases not matched to a gene: 4. The CDR3 extends over 15 amino acids. Germline CDR1 SEHNR, CDR2 FQNEAQ (reference sequence). The CDR3 here is CASSLTGSSGNTIYF. The CDR3 nucleotides are TGTGCCAGCAGCCTGACAGGGAGCTCTGGAAACACCATATATTTT.

V usage is TRBV7-9 and J usage is TRBJ2-7; possible D gene TRBD2, 6 bases. CDR1 is SEHNR, CDR2 FQNEAQ, per germline (reference sequence). The ends were cut back, 5 bases at V and 7 bases at J, with 18 bases in the middle. The CDR3 totals 14 residues. The CDR3 sequence is CASSLGGLPQEQYF. As DNA, the CDR3 is TGTGCCAGCAGCCTGGGGGGACTCCCCCAGGAGCAGTACTTC.

V usage is TRBV19 and J usage is TRBJ1-2; 8 nucleotides align to TRBD1. The germline gives CDR1 LNHDA, CDR2 SQIVND (reference sequence). The junction had 10 bases not matched to a gene; V was cut back by 5 bases and J by 5 bases. This CDR3 is built from 15 residues. CDR3 residues: CASSQSRGRRYGYTF. The DNA of the CDR3 is TGTGCCAGTAGTCAGAGCAGGGGGCGACGATATGGCTACACCTTC. Full variable domain (outside the CDR3, taken from reference TRBV19 and TRBJ1-2): DGGITQSPKYLFRKEGQNVTLSCEQNLNHDAMYWYRQDPGQGLRLIYYSQIVNDFQKGDIAEGYSVSREKKESFPLTVTSAQKNPTAFYLCASSQSRGRRYGYTFGSGTRLTVV.

The rearrangement joins TRBV5-4 to TRBJ2-3; TRBD2 aligns across 7 bases. Germline V gene data show CDR1 as SGHNT and CDR2 as YYREEE (reference sequence). The ends lost 2 bases at V and 4 bases at J; junction bases unmatched: 1. The CDR3 is 13 residues long. The CDR3 loop is CASSLREADTQYF. As DNA, the CDR3 is TGTGCCAGCAGCTTACGGGAGGCAGATACGCAGTATTTT.

This chain links TRBV18 with TRBJ1-2; weak D call: TRBD1 (5 bases). CDR1 and CDR2 (germline): KGHSH, LQKENI. The CDR3 is made up of 13 amino acids. The V gene lost 1 base and the J gene lost 8 bases, with 11 bases spanning the gap. The CDR3 protein is CASSPQGRRGYTF. The DNA of the CDR3 is TGTGCCAGCTCACCACAGGGGCGTCGGGGCTACACCTTC.

The rearrangement links TRBV7-2 to TRBJ1-3; no reliable D call. The germline V gene has CDR1 SGHTA and CDR2 FQGNSA. The V and J ends lost 6 bases and 4 bases respectively, with 25 bases between them. CDR3 length equals 18 residues. As DNA, the CDR3 is TGTGCCAGCAGGCCCTCGGGAAACCCACAACGCTCGGGAAACACCATATATTTT. Translated, it gives CASRPSGNPQRSGNTIYF.

The rearrangement joins TRBV5-1 to TRBJ2-7; tentatively, D is TRBD2 (6 bases). The ends were cut back, 0 bases at V and 4 bases at J, with 14 bases in the middle. The CDR3 has 15 amino acids. Germline-derived CDR1 and CDR2 are SGHRS and YFSETQ. The DNA for the CDR3 is TGCGCCAGCAGCTTGGATCCGGGGGTGACATACGAGCAGTACTTC. Amino acids: CASSLDPGVTYEQYF.

The chain has TRBV7-7 and TRBJ1-4, with D tentatively TRBD1 (6 bases). V was cut by 11 bases and J by 6 bases, with 13 bases left in between. Germline CDR1 SSHAT, CDR2 FNYEAQ (reference sequence). There are 12 residues in the CDR3. DNA of the CDR3: TGTGCCGGAGGGAGGGGGGATGAAAAACTGTTTTTT. This codes for CAGGRGDEKLFF.

This sequence joins TRBV5-5 and TRBJ2-6; the D gene is possibly TRBD2 (5 bases). Germline V CDR1 and CDR2: SGHKS, YYEKEE (reference sequence). The V end was cut by 4 bases, the J end by 1 base, with 6 bases between. The CDR3 extends over 14 amino acids. CDR3 in DNA: TGTGCCAGCAGCCCGGGGTCTGGGGCCAACGTCCTGACTTTC. Translating gives CASSPGSGANVLTF. The full variable domain, in which reference TRBV5-5 and TRBJ2-6 provide the parts outside the CDR3, is DAGVTQSPTHLIKTRGQQVTLRCSPISGHKSVSWYQQVLGQGPQFIFQYYEKEERGRGNFPDRFSARQFPNYSSELNVNALLLGDSALYLCASSPGSGANVLTFGAGSRLTVL.

The chain couples TRBV5-1 to TRBJ2-5; tentatively, D is TRBD1 (6 bases). CDR3 length equals 14 residues. Germline values: CDR1 SGHRS, CDR2 YFSETQ. The V and J ends lost 1 base and 5 bases respectively, with 12 bases between them. The CDR3 region has the DNA TGCGCCAGCAGCTTGAACAGGGTCTGGGAGACCCAGTACTTC. The encoded protein is CASSLNRVWETQYF. Supplemented by reference TRBV5-1 and TRBJ2-5, the full variable domain reads KAGVTQTPRYLIKTRGQQVTLSCSPISGHRSVSWYQQTPGQGLQFLFEYFSETQRNKGNFPGRFSGRQFSNSRSEMNVSTLELGDSALYLCASSLNRVWETQYFGPGTRLLVL.

The V gene is TRBV21-1, the J gene TRBJ2-1; the table's D call TRBD1 went unverified against the DNA. TRBV21-1 is flagged as a pseudogene. The CDR3 runs to 17 residues. CDR3 region: CASSKVVRGLEDNEQFF. For the CDR3, the DNA is TGTGCCAGCAGCAAAGTGGTCAGGGGATTAGAGGACAATGAGCAGTTCTTC.

The chain employs TRBV3-1 (or the pseudogene TRBV3-2) and TRBJ1-4; the match to TRBD1 covers 8 bases. Germline-derived CDR1 and CDR2 are LGHDT and YNNKEL (reference sequence). The CDR3 is 15 amino acids. V gave up 3 bases and J gave up 4 bases; unmatched junction bases: 4. In nucleotides, the CDR3 is TGTGCCAGCAGCCACCGACAGGGGCTTAATGAAAAACTGTTTTTT. Translated: CASSHRQGLNEKLFF.

The J gene is TRBJ2-5, the V gene TRBV19; 8 nucleotides align to TRBD1. Germline trimming cut 3 bases from V and 5 bases from J; bases unmatched to any gene: 5. From germline, CDR1 is LNHDA and CDR2 SQIVND (reference sequence). The CDR3 sequence is 14 residues long. CDR3 region: CASSIRDRRETQYF. For the CDR3, the DNA is TGTGCCAGTAGTATCAGGGACAGGAGGGAGACCCAGTACTTC. Full variable domain (remainder filled in from reference TRBV19 and TRBJ2-5): DGGITQSPKYLFRKEGQNVTLSCEQNLNHDAMYWYRQDPGQGLRLIYYSQIVNDFQKGDIAEGYSVSREKKESFPLTVTSAQKNPTAFYLCASSIRDRRETQYFGPGTRLLVL.

The CDR3 region has the DNA TGTGCCCGCTTGGACAGTTCTAAGGGGGCTTTCTTT. Encoded protein: CARLDSSKGAFF. The J gene is TRBJ1-1, the V gene TRBV30; a possible D gene is TRBD1 (6 bases). The V end was cut by 8 bases, the J end by 11 bases, with 21 bases between. Germline V gene sequence: CDR1 GTSNPN, CDR2 SVGIG (reference sequence). CDR3 length equals 12 residues.

The gene calls are TRBV10-2 and TRBJ2-2; D not certain. This CDR3 has 13 residues. V was pared by 8 bases and J by 1 base, with 8 bases between. Germline V CDR1 and CDR2: WSHSY, SAAADI. The CDR3 bases are TGCGCCAGCGGCGGCGGGAACACCGGGGAGCTGTTTTTT. It is translated as CASGGGNTGELFF.

This chain uses TRBV6-5 with TRBJ1-1; D not certain. CDR3 length equals 14 residues. V lost 9 bases and J lost 5, with 19 bases in between. Germline-derived CDR1 and CDR2 are MNHEY and SVGAGI. The CDR3 spells CASTGFQTVTEAFF. As DNA, the CDR3 is TGTGCCAGTACGGGTTTCCAGACGGTAACTGAAGCTTTCTTT.

A few counts support this clone. This chain links TRBV29-1 with TRBJ1-2; TRBD1 might be the D (6 bases). The CDR3 runs 14 residues. Germline values: CDR1 SQVTM, CDR2 ANQGSEA. V shed 6 bases and J shed 4 bases, with 18 bases lying between them. The CDR3 here is CSVGGAGIGYGYTF. In nucleotides, the CDR3 is TGCAGCGTAGGGGGGGCTGGTATTGGCTATGGCTACACCTTC.

The chain recombines TRBV6-6 with TRBJ2-3; perhaps TRBD2 as D (6 bases). Trimming shortened V by 4 bases and J by 3 bases, and 11 bases separated the two germline ends. CDR1 is MNHNY and CDR2 is SVGAGI in the germline V gene (reference sequence). This CDR3 spans 14 amino acids. CDR3 DNA sequence: TGTGCCAGCAGTTTCGGGGGTAGAACAGATACGCAGTATTTT. As protein: CASSFGGRTDTQYF.

The gene calls are TRBV3-1 (or the pseudogene TRBV3-2) and TRBJ1-6, with D unresolved. The germline CDR1 and CDR2 sequences are LGHDT and YNNKEL (reference sequence). The CDR3 consists of 16 residues. The V gene lost 1 base and the J gene lost 7 bases, with 14 bases spanning the gap. CDR3 coding DNA: TGTGCCAGCAGCCAAGGACCGGGTCAGCCGAATTCACCCCTCCACTTT. Translating it yields CASSQGPGQPNSPLHF.

The genes are TRBV7-6 and TRBJ1-1, with D perhaps TRBD1 (5 bases). Germline V lookup: CDR1 SGHVS, CDR2 FNYEAQ. Trimming shortened V by 1 base and J by 4 bases, and 10 bases separated the two germline ends. This CDR3 has 14 amino acids. CDR3 residues: CASSLGAGGTEAFF. The CDR3 region has the DNA TGTGCCAGCAGCTTAGGAGCGGGGGGCACTGAAGCTTTCTTT.

The rearrangement joins TRBV6-5 to TRBJ2-3; tentatively, D is TRBD2 (5 bases). The germline CDR1 and CDR2 sequences are MNHEY and SVGAGI. This CDR3 contains 15 residues. The V end lost 6 bases, the J end lost 1 base, and 14 bases lay between the germline ends. CDR3 nucleotide sequence: TGTGCCAGCAGCAGAGAGGGCAGTGGCACAGATACGCAGTATTTT. This sequence encodes CASSREGSGTDTQYF.

The V gene is TRBV6-1, the J gene TRBJ2-7; the D is unclear. CDR3 length equals 12 residues. The germline V gene has CDR1 MNHNS and CDR2 SASEGT. V was cut by 2 bases and J by 2 bases, with 4 bases left in between. The DNA of the CDR3 is TGTGCCAGCAGTGAACAGGCCTACGAGCAGTACTTC. Translating gives CASSEQAYEQYF.

The chain uses TRBV19 and TRBJ1-6; TRBD1 matches 8 bases. Germline loops: CDR1 LNHDA, CDR2 SQIVND (reference sequence). Germline trimming cut 4 bases from V and 5 bases from J; bases unmatched to any gene: 1. The CDR3 sequence is 14 residues long. CDR3 sequence reads: CASSTGQDNSPLHF. The CDR3 DNA reads TGTGCCAGTAGTACGGGACAGGATAATTCACCCCTCCACTTT. Full variable domain (rest looked up from reference TRBV19 and TRBJ1-6): DGGITQSPKYLFRKEGQNVTLSCEQNLNHDAMYWYRQDPGQGLRLIYYSQIVNDFQKGDIAEGYSVSREKKESFPLTVTSAQKNPTAFYLCASSTGQDNSPLHFGNGTRLTVT.

The V and J genes are TRBV25-1 and TRBJ1-1; D is unclear. Looked up from germline, CDR1 is MGHDK and CDR2 is SYGVNS. Trimming left V 4 bases short and J 5 bases short, with 14 bases between. This CDR3 has 14 residues. CDR3 DNA: TGTGCCAGCAGTGCAACGGGGTTGAGAACTGAAGCTTTCTTT. It yields the protein CASSATGLRTEAFF. Using reference TRBV25-1 and TRBJ1-1 for the parts outside the CDR3, the full variable domain is EADIYQTPRYLVIGTGKKITLECSQTMGHDKMYWYQQDPGMELHLIHYSYGVNSTEKGDLSSESTVSRIRTEHFPLTLESARPSHTSQYLCASSATGLRTEAFFGQGTRLTVV.

The chain is built from TRBV15 and TRBJ2-3, with 7 bases that match TRBD2. CDR1 and CDR2 from the germline V gene are LNHNV and YYDKDF (reference sequence). The V gene end was trimmed by 2 bases and the J gene end by 2 bases; junction bases not matched to a gene: 13. The CDR3 runs 18 residues. The CDR3 reads CATSRSWSGRGNTDTQYF. CDR3 nucleotides: TGTGCCACCAGCAGATCGTGGTCAGGGCGGGGGAACACAGATACGCAGTATTTT.